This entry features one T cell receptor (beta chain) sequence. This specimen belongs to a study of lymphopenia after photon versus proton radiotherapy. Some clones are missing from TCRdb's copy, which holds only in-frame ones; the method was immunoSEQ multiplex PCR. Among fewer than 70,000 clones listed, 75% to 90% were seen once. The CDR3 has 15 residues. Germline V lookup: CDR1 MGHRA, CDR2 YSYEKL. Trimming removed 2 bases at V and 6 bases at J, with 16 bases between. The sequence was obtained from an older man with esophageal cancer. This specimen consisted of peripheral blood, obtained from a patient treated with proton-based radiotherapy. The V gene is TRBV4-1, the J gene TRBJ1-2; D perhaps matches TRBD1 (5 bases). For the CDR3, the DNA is TGCGCCAGCAGCCAATTTAACCGGGGGAAGGATGGCTACACCTTC. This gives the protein CASSQFNRGKDGYTF.